The 26 T cell receptor beta chains below all came from one sample that was sequenced in a study of blood T cells in healthy people across ages. Primers used in a second PCR of roughly 7 to 11 cycles were a sample-barcoded 5' primer and a J-beta primer mix. TCRdb itself ran the 5' RACE reads through MiXCR, one entry per CDR3 protein. The sample includes 450,000 to 650,000 distinct CDR3 sequences, approximately 25% of them seen just once. The same specimen was also included in a second study, on T cells of mothers and their children.

What was sequenced was blood. Every receptor here comes from a boy aged 5 to 17 in good health.

The rearrangement joins TRBV20-1 to TRBJ2-1; 9 bases map to TRBD2. V dropped 5 bases and J dropped 4; count of bases not matched to a gene: 9. There are 15 residues in the CDR3. Germline CDR1 reads DFQATT; CDR2 reads SNEGSKA (reference sequence). The CDR3 DNA is TGCAGTGCTCCTCGGAGCGGGGGGAGGTACAATGAGCAGTTCTTC. Translated, it gives CSAPRSGGRYNEQFF.

This clonotype was found a few times. CDR3 sequence (DNA): TGTGCCAGCAGTCCAAATAGGTATGAGCAGTTCTTC. Translation gives CASSPNRYEQFF. The chain recombines TRBV7-9 with TRBJ2-1; unclear D gene. The CDR3 length is 12 residues. The germline gives CDR1 SEHNR, CDR2 FQNEAQ (reference sequence). Trimming took off 6 bases at V and 8 bases at J, with 11 bases between the two ends.

This chain joins TRBV20-1 and TRBJ2-7, with TRBD2 matching over 10 bases. Germline-derived CDR1 and CDR2 are DFQATT and SNEGSKA (reference sequence). CDR3 length equals 14 residues. CDR3 bases: TGCAATGCCACGGGACTAGCGCGTCACTACGAGCAGTACTTC. Residues: CNATGLARHYEQYF.

The chain links TRBV6-2 or TRBV6-3 to TRBJ2-3, with 7 bases matching TRBD2. J lost 2 bases, V lost 8 bases, and 13 bases had no gene match. The length of the CDR3 is 16 residues. Germline V lookup: CDR1 MNHEY, CDR2 SVGEGT. The CDR3 here is CASGTWAGALTDTQYF. In nucleotides, the CDR3 is TGTGCCAGCGGTACTTGGGCGGGAGCACTCACAGATACGCAGTATTTT.

In its sample, this clonotype was seen a few times. V is TRBV4-3 and J is TRBJ2-3, with 12 bases matching TRBD2. Germline trimming cut 3 bases from V and 6 bases from J; bases unmatched to any gene: 10. This CDR3 is built from 17 residues. Germline V CDR1 and CDR2: LGHNA, YSLEER. CDR3 DNA sequence: TGCGCCAGCAGCCATCCTATCACTAGCGGGGGGCCGGATACGCAGTATTTT. Its protein is CASSHPITSGGPDTQYF.

The chain is built from TRBV7-2 and TRBJ2-5; tentatively, D is TRBD2 (6 bases). CDR3 length: 15 residues. The germline V gene encodes CDR1 SGHTA and CDR2 FQGNSA. Deletions cut 0 bases from V and 5 bases from J, with 13 bases between. The chain's CDR3 is CASSLAGGWRETQYF. In nucleotides, the CDR3 is TGTGCCAGCAGCTTAGCCGGGGGTTGGCGCGAGACCCAGTACTTC.

The V and J genes are TRBV7-9 and TRBJ1-1; D not resolved. CDR1 SEHNR and CDR2 FQNEAQ come from the germline V gene (reference sequence). This CDR3 has 14 residues. Between the trimmed V and J ends, which lost 3 bases and 5 bases, there was a span of 13 bases. The CDR3 region is CASSFPTVGTEAFF. In nucleotides, the CDR3 is TGTGCCAGCAGCTTTCCGACGGTGGGGACTGAAGCTTTCTTT.

The chain combines TRBV6-5 with TRBJ1-4; 12 bases align to TRBD1. Germline CDR1 MNHEY, CDR2 SVGAGI. V gave up 0 bases and J gave up 7 bases; unmatched junction bases: 9. The CDR3 extends over 18 amino acids. The CDR3 loop is CASSYSRPGQGAAEKLFF. The CDR3 bases are TGTGCCAGCAGTTACTCGCGCCCGGGACAGGGGGCAGCTGAAAAACTGTTTTTT.

This clonotype was seen a few times. The chain joins TRBV7-2 to TRBJ2-3; 7 bases are shared with TRBD2. Germline lookup yields CDR1 SGHTA and CDR2 FQGNSA. The trim removed 0 bases at V and 2 bases at J, leaving 8 bases unmatched. The CDR3 spans 17 residues. The CDR3 reads CASSLARMGRDTDTQYF. The CDR3 nucleotides read TGTGCCAGCAGCTTAGCGCGAATGGGGAGGGACACAGATACGCAGTATTTT.

V and J are TRBV4-1 and TRBJ2-5; D perhaps matches TRBD1 (5 bases). V was pared by 1 base and J by 2 bases, with 17 bases between. Looked up from germline, CDR1 is MGHRA and CDR2 is YSYEKL. The CDR3 is made up of 17 amino acids. CDR3 loop: CASSQGATPGNQETQYF. In DNA form, the CDR3 reads TGCGCCAGCAGCCAAGGGGCCACACCAGGGAATCAAGAGACCCAGTACTTC.

This clonotype came up many times. The gene calls are TRBV20-1 and TRBJ1-2; 7 bases are a match to TRBD1. The CDR3 has 13 residues. Germline V gene sequence: CDR1 DFQATT, CDR2 SNEGSKA (reference sequence). CDR3 amino acids: CSPSTQGNYGYTF. CDR3 DNA sequence: TGCAGCCCGAGCACACAGGGGAACTATGGCTACACCTTC.

The table lists this clonotype with a few counts. V and J are TRBV18 and TRBJ2-3; 7 bases agree with TRBD2. Germline trimming cut 2 bases from V and 2 bases from J; bases unmatched to any gene: 10. Per germline, CDR1 KGHSH and CDR2 LQKENI. The CDR3 has 17 residues. The CDR3 region has the DNA TGTGCCAGCTCACCAGGTTACAGCGGGAACCCCACAGATACGCAGTATTTT. This gives the protein CASSPGYSGNPTDTQYF.

The rearrangement links TRBV28 to TRBJ2-7; tentative D call: TRBD2 (6 bases). The V end lost 3 bases, the J end lost 4 bases, and 19 bases lay between the germline ends. The CDR3 covers 16 residues. The germline gives CDR1 MDHEN, CDR2 SYDVKM. CDR3 sequence (DNA): TGTGCCAGCAGTTTTGACGTGCGGGACGGCGAATACGAGCAGTACTTC. Amino acids: CASSFDVRDGEYEQYF.

This clonotype came up a few times. J is TRBJ1-4 and V is TRBV2, with 7 bases lining up with TRBD1. The V and J ends lost 6 bases and 4 bases, in that order; junction bases with no gene match: 11. Germline V lookup: CDR1 SNHLY, CDR2 FYNNEI. The CDR3 runs 16 residues. The CDR3 spells CASRTGPGRGNEKLFF. The CDR3 bases are TGTGCCAGCAGGACAGGGCCAGGGAGGGGTAATGAAAAACTGTTTTTT. Drawing the rest from reference TRBV2 and TRBJ1-4, the complete variable domain is EPEVTQTPSHQVTQMGQEVILRCVPISNHLYFYWYRQILGQKVEFLVSFYNNEISEKSEIFDDQFSVERPDGSNFTLKIRSTKLEDSAMYFCASRTGPGRGNEKLFFGSGTQLSVL.

This clonotype was counted a few times. The rearrangement joins TRBV4-3 to TRBJ2-7; 7 nucleotides line up with TRBD1. Germline assignment: CDR1 LGHNA and CDR2 YSLEER. The CDR3 runs 15 residues. The V and J ends lost 3 bases and 0 bases, in that order; junction bases with no gene match: 5. As DNA, the CDR3 is TGCGCCAGCAGCCAGTACAGGGGCTACTCCTACGAGCAGTACTTC. Amino acid sequence: CASSQYRGYSYEQYF.

This clonotype has more than one count but fewer than ten. The rearrangement links TRBV28 to TRBJ1-4; 9 bases are shared with TRBD1. Germline V gene lookup returns CDR1 MDHEN and CDR2 SYDVKM. CDR3 length equals 17 residues. Losses at the gene ends were 2 bases for V and 3 bases for J; bases not matched to a gene: 7. The CDR3 here is CASSLMGTGSANEKLFF. In nucleotides, the CDR3 is TGTGCCAGCAGTTTAATGGGGACAGGGTCTGCTAATGAAAAACTGTTTTTT.

This clonotype was seen a few times. This rearrangement joins TRBV4-3 to TRBJ2-7, with 8 bases identical to TRBD1. This CDR3 region has 17 residues. Germline V lookup: CDR1 LGHNA, CDR2 YSLEER. The J segment lost 6 bases and the V segment lost 0 bases, leaving 13 bases of the junction unmatched. The CDR3 protein is CASSQDISWTGRGEQYF. CDR3 nucleotides: TGCGCCAGCAGCCAAGATATTTCTTGGACAGGGCGAGGCGAGCAGTACTTC.

This clonotype occurred a few times. The rearrangement uses TRBV20-1 and TRBJ2-2, with 7 bases fitting TRBD1. The CDR3 has 14 residues. The germline V gene encodes CDR1 DFQATT and CDR2 SNEGSKA (reference sequence). V lost 0 bases and J lost 6; bases outside the gene matches: 4. The DNA for the CDR3 is TGCAGTGCTAGAGACGGGACAGCTGCCGGGGAGCTGTTTTTT. The encoded protein is CSARDGTAAGELFF.

The rearrangement uses TRBV20-1 and TRBJ2-1; TRBD1 aligns across 8 bases. CDR1 and CDR2 (germline): DFQATT, SNEGSKA (reference sequence). After removal of 1 base from V and 8 bases from J, the junction contained 4 bases not matched to a gene. There are 13 residues in the CDR3. The CDR3 bases are TGCAGTGCTAGAGCAGGGGGCGAATATGAGCAGTTCTTC. Translating it yields CSARAGGEYEQFF.

J is TRBJ2-5 and V is TRBV24-1; 13 nucleotides line up with TRBD2. TRBJ2-1 explains the end of the DNA better; the J call may be wrong. Germline lookup yields CDR1 KGHDR and CDR2 SFDVKD. The CDR3 totals 17 residues. The CDR3 spells CATSDSGLAGDRDEQFF. As DNA, the CDR3 is TGTGCCACCAGTGATTCTGGACTAGCGGGAGACAGGGATGAGCAGTTCTTC.

This clonotype came up a few times. The rearrangement links TRBV9 to TRBJ1-1, with D perhaps matching TRBD1 (5 bases). V was shortened by 0 bases and J by 7 bases, with 13 bases between the two germline ends. This CDR3 comprises 14 residues. Germline values: CDR1 SGDLS, CDR2 YYNGEE. CDR3 region: CASSVDLGTREAFF. In nucleotides, the CDR3 is TGTGCCAGCAGCGTAGATTTAGGGACCCGTGAAGCTTTCTTT.

The V and J genes are TRBV24-1 and TRBJ2-6; tentatively, D is TRBD1 (5 bases). V was trimmed by 0 bases and J by 1 base, leaving 12 bases between them. Germline V gives CDR1 KGHDR, CDR2 SFDVKD. The CDR3 consists of 18 residues. The CDR3 protein is CATSDLPNTGSGANVLTF. The CDR3 DNA reads TGTGCCACCAGTGATTTGCCAAATACAGGTTCTGGGGCCAACGTCCTGACTTTC.

This clonotype has more than one count but fewer than ten. CDR3 bases: TGTGCCAGCAGCCCCTCCGGTTTCGGGTTAAAGTATGGCTACACCTTC. Its translation: CASSPSGFGLKYGYTF. V and J are TRBV7-9 and TRBJ1-2; D remains ambiguous. Trimming pared 5 bases from V and 5 bases from J, leaving 21 bases between. The CDR3 length is 16 residues. Germline V gene data show CDR1 as SEHNR and CDR2 as FQNEAQ (reference sequence).

The chain links TRBV7-2 to TRBJ2-7; tentatively, D is TRBD1 or TRBD2 (5 bases each). The CDR3 extends over 16 amino acids. V was pared by 2 bases and J by 5 bases, with 19 bases between. Germline-derived CDR1 and CDR2 are SGHTA and FQGNSA. CDR3 coding DNA: TGTGCCAGCAGCTTAATACGGGGCCGCGCGTTTCACGAGCAGTACTTC. This codes for CASSLIRGRAFHEQYF. Full variable domain (missing parts from reference TRBV7-2 and TRBJ2-7): GAGVSQSPSNKVTEKGKDVELRCDPISGHTALYWYRQSLGQGLEFLIYFQGNSAPDKSGLPSDRFSAERTGGSVSTLTIQRTQQEDSAVYLCASSLIRGRAFHEQYFGPGTRLTVT.

The CDR3 sequence: CASRPTERGLAGVDTQYF. Written as DNA, the CDR3 is TGTGCCAGCAGACCGACCGAAAGGGGACTAGCGGGAGTGGATACGCAGTATTTT. The chain joins TRBV12-3 or TRBV12-4 to TRBJ2-3; 14 bases match TRBD2. This CDR3 region has 18 residues. The J segment lost 6 bases and the V segment lost 6 bases, leaving 14 bases of the junction unmatched.

The table lists this clonotype with many counts. The chain couples TRBV6-5 to TRBJ1-4; D not resolved. The germline V gene encodes CDR1 MNHEY and CDR2 SVGAGI. Trimming removed 6 bases at V and 5 bases at J, with 7 bases between. This CDR3 spans 12 amino acids. This CDR3 reads CASRSLNEKLFF. CDR3 coding DNA: TGTGCCAGCAGGTCCCTCAATGAAAAACTGTTTTTT.